These T cell receptor beta chains were read from a single sample in a study of blood T cells in healthy people across ages. From the 5' RACE reads, TCRdb called clonotypes with MiXCR, one entry per CDR3 protein. The sample contains fewer than 700,000 distinct CDR3 sequences, under 55% of which appear only once. Specimen: blood. Every receptor here comes from a man older than 75 in good health. CDR3s include the opening cysteine and the closing phenylalanine or tryptophan. A D gene is named only where the DNA matches it firmly. A clone size is listed for some rows: how often the clone was seen (once, few, many), or a class if it is expanded.

CDR3nt,CDR3aa,j_gene,d_gene,v_gene,abundance
TGTGCCAGCACCTCACTAGCGGGAGAGGATACGCAGTATTTT,CASTSLAGEDTQYF,TRBJ2-3,TRBD2,TRBV5-6,few
TGTGCCAGCAGCCATGGGACTAGCTCCGGGGAGCTGTTTTTT,CASSHGTSSGELFF,TRBJ2-2,TRBD2,TRBV3-1,once
TGTGCCAGCAGTTTCGGGACAGGGGGCCCTGAAGCTTTCTTT,CASSFGTGGPEAFF,TRBJ1-1,TRBD1,TRBV11-1,few
TGTGCCAGCAGCTTCACCGGACAGGCTGCAAGGGTGTCACCCCTCCACTTT,CASSFTGQAARVSPLHF,TRBJ1-6,TRBD1,TRBV7-2,-
TGTGCCAGTAGCGAAGCTAGCGGGGTTCTCACAGATACGCAGTATTTT,CASSEASGVLTDTQYF,TRBJ2-3,TRBD2,TRBV19,-
TGTGCCAGCAGTTTAAGGGCCCCGGGCATTGGCGCAGGGACTTTTTCTGGGGCCAACGTCCTGACTTTC,CASSLRAPGIGAGTFSGANVLTF,TRBJ2-6,-,TRBV27,-
TGTGCCAGCAGCCGCCTACAAGAGACCCAGTACTTC,CASSRLQETQYF,TRBJ2-5,-,TRBV12-3/TRBV12-4,many
TGCAGCGAAGGGACACCCGACTATGGCTACACCTTC,CSEGTPDYGYTF,TRBJ1-2,-,TRBV29-1,-
TGTGCCTGGAGTGTGGGACTAAGGCGTGCCGAGCAGTACTTC,CAWSVGLRRAEQYF,TRBJ2-7,TRBD2,TRBV30,-
TGTGCCAGCAGCACCTCCGGACAGGGCAATCAGCCCCAGCATTTT,CASSTSGQGNQPQHF,TRBJ1-5,TRBD1,TRBV7-9,few